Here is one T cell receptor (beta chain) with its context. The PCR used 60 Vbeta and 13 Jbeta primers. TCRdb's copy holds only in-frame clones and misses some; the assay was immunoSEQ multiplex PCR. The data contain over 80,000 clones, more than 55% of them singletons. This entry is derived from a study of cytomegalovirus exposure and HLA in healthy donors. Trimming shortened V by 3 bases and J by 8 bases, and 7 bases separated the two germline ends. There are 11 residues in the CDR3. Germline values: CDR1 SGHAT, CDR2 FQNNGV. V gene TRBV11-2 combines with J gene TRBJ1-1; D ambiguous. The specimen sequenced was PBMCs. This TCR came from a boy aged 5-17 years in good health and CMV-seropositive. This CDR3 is CASSFLEEAFF. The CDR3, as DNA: TGTGCCAGCAGCTTTCTGGAGGAAGCTTTCTTT.